The rows below give T cell receptor beta chains drawn from one sample of a study of beta chain features in type 1 diabetes. TCRdb's table, derived via immunoSEQ multiplex PCR, lists solely in-frame clones and lacks some. The sample includes approximately 200,000 clones, roughly 9.6% seen only once; the top ten take 0.034%. Input material: naive CD4+ T cells from blood. The receptors come from a woman under 30 in good health. Both conserved end residues are part of each CDR3. A D gene is named only where the DNA matches it firmly. Rows may omit the clone size; those that give it use once, few, many or a size class.

D gene: TRBD1; clone size: few; V gene: TRBV28; J gene: TRBJ2-1; CDR3 DNA: TGTGCCAGCGGCCTCACAGGGGCGACAGAGTTCTTC; CDR3 protein: CASGLTGATEFF
D gene: -; clone size: few; V gene: TRBV6-1; J gene: TRBJ2-7; CDR3 DNA: TGTGCCAGCAGTGTGGACTCTCCAGGCGAGCAGTACTTC; CDR3 protein: CASSVDSPGEQYF
D gene: -; clone size: -; V gene: TRBV7-6; J gene: TRBJ1-3; CDR3 DNA: TGTGCCAGCAGCCCGGACGGGAGAGTCTCTGGAAACACCATATATTTT; CDR3 protein: CASSPDGRVSGNTIYF
D gene: TRBD2; clone size: few; V gene: TRBV6-4; J gene: TRBJ2-3; CDR3 DNA: TGTGCCAGCAGTGACGGCGGGGGACTAGCGGGAGCAGATACGCAGTATTTT; CDR3 protein: CASSDGGGLAGADTQYF
D gene: TRBD1; clone size: -; V gene: TRBV29-1; J gene: TRBJ1-1; CDR3 DNA: TGCAGCGCCACCTCCCGGACAGGGGGGACTGAAGCTTTCTTT; CDR3 protein: CSATSRTGGTEAFF
D gene: TRBD1; clone size: -; V gene: TRBV6-5; J gene: TRBJ1-1; CDR3 DNA: TGTGCCAGCAGGAGGGTACAGGGGAAGGACACTGAAGCTTTCTTT; CDR3 protein: CASRRVQGKDTEAFF
D gene: TRBD2; clone size: few; V gene: TRBV7-9; J gene: TRBJ2-1; CDR3 DNA: TGTGCCAGCAGCTTAGGGACTAGCGCTGGGTCCTACAATGAGCAGTTCTTC; CDR3 protein: CASSLGTSAGSYNEQFF
D gene: -; clone size: few; V gene: TRBV9; J gene: TRBJ1-2; CDR3 DNA: TGTGCCAGCAGCGTAGATTCGGTAGACTATGGCTACACCTTC; CDR3 protein: CASSVDSVDYGYTF
D gene: TRBD1; clone size: -; V gene: TRBV11-2; J gene: TRBJ1-2; CDR3 DNA: TGTGCCAGCAGCCCCATATACGGAACCAGGGACAGGGATGACTATGGCTACACCTTC; CDR3 protein: CASSPIYGTRDRDDYGYTF
D gene: -; clone size: few; V gene: TRBV14; J gene: TRBJ1-1; CDR3 DNA: TGTGCCAGCAGCCGCAGAACAGAGAACACTGAAGCTTTCTTT; CDR3 protein: CASSRRTENTEAFF
D gene: TRBD2; clone size: -; V gene: TRBV7-9; J gene: TRBJ2-1; CDR3 DNA: TGTGCCAGCAGCTCACTAGCGGGGGGGCGAAGTGAGCAGTTCTTC; CDR3 protein: CASSSLAGGRSEQFF
D gene: TRBD2; clone size: few; V gene: TRBV30; J gene: TRBJ2-2; CDR3 DNA: TGTGCCTGGAGTAAACGGAGGTCTAGCGGGGGCCCTCGAGGTGGGGAGCTGTTTTTT; CDR3 protein: CAWSKRRSSGGPRGGELFF
D gene: TRBD2; clone size: -; V gene: TRBV29-1; J gene: TRBJ2-3; CDR3 DNA: TGCAGCGTTGGCCAAGGGGCGGGGGTAACAGATACGCAGTATTTT; CDR3 protein: CSVGQGAGVTDTQYF
D gene: TRBD1; clone size: -; V gene: TRBV7-8; J gene: TRBJ1-1; CDR3 DNA: TGTGCCAGCAGCTTACGACAGGGAGACACTGAAGCTTTCTTT; CDR3 protein: CASSLRQGDTEAFF
D gene: -; clone size: -; V gene: TRBV11-1; J gene: TRBJ2-3; CDR3 DNA: TGTGCCAGCAGCTTAGCGTGGGCAGGGGATACGCAGTATTTT; CDR3 protein: CASSLAWAGDTQYF
D gene: -; clone size: -; V gene: TRBV29-1; J gene: TRBJ1-1; CDR3 DNA: TGCAGCGTTGCGACACCCCTAAGGGCTTTCTTT; CDR3 protein: CSVATPLRAFF
D gene: -; clone size: -; V gene: TRBV11-2; J gene: TRBJ1-5; CDR3 DNA: TGTGCCAGCAGCTTAAGGGGAAGTCAGCCCCAGCATTTT; CDR3 protein: CASSLRGSQPQHF
D gene: -; clone size: -; V gene: TRBV18; J gene: TRBJ2-1; CDR3 DNA: TGTGCCAGCTCACCTTTTACCGGGACAACTTACAATGAGCAGTTCTTC; CDR3 protein: CASSPFTGTTYNEQFF